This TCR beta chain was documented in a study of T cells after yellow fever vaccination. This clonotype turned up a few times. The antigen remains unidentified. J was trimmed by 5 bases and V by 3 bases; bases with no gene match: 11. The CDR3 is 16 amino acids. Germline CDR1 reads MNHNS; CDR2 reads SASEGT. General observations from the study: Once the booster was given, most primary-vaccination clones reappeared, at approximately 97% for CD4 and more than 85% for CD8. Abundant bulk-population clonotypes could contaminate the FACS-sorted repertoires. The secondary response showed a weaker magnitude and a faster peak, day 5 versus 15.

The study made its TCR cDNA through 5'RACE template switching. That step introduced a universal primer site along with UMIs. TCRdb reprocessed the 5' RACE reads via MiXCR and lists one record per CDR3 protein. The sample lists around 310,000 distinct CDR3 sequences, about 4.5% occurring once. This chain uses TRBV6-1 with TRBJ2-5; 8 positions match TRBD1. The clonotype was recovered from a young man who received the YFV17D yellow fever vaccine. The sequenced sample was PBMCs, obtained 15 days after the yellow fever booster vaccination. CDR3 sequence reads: CASSERDRYSRETQYF. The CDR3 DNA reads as TGTGCCAGCAGTGAGAGGGACAGGTACTCTAGGGAGACCCAGTACTTC.